These 23 T cell receptor beta chains originate from one sample sequenced in a study of T-cell reconstitution after alpha-beta-depleted transplantation in children. The library targeted TCRbeta and was prepared with unique molecular identifiers. TCRdb reprocessed the PCR reads with MiXCR, giving one entry per CDR3 protein. The sample yields about 400,000 distinct CDR3 sequences, around 15% seen once. The material was PBMCs, mostly from graft donor cells, obtained 360 days after TCRalphabeta/CD19-depleted stem cell transplant. These receptors all stem from a boy under three years old who had a stem cell transplant for Wiskott-Aldrich syndrome, so the T cells may come from the graft donor.

This clonotype was counted only a few times. J is TRBJ2-3 and V is TRBV6-2 or TRBV6-3, with 8 nucleotides matching TRBD2. With V trimmed by 5 bases and J by 8 bases, 21 bases remained unmatched. CDR3 length: 18 residues. In germline, CDR1 is MNHEY, CDR2 SVGEGT. Here the CDR3 DNA reads TGTGCCAGCAGTCTAACCCCCCGATTACGGGAGGGCGCCGTTACGCAGTATTTT. Its translation is CASSLTPRLREGAVTQYF.

The rearrangement uses TRBV4-3 and TRBJ2-1; 7 nucleotides align to TRBD2. This CDR3 spans 16 amino acids. Per the germline V gene, CDR1 is LGHNA and CDR2 is YSLEER. V lost 3 bases to trimming and J lost 3 bases; unmatched junction nucleotides: 8. CDR3 amino acids: CASSQGGRGVYNEQFF. The CDR3 region has the DNA TGCGCCAGCAGCCAGGGAGGGAGAGGAGTCTACAATGAGCAGTTCTTC.

This clonotype was seen only a few times. The rearrangement joins TRBV29-1 to TRBJ2-3; TRBD2 matches 8 bases. The CDR3 spans 14 residues. V lost 4 bases and J lost 2; bases outside the gene matches: 5. CDR1 and CDR2 (germline): SQVTM, ANQGSEA. The CDR3 DNA is TGCAGCGTTGTCCCAGCGGGGGTCACAGATACGCAGTATTTT. Protein sequence: CSVVPAGVTDTQYF.

The V call is TRBV30, the J call TRBJ2-2, with D uncertain. Between the trimmed V and J ends, which lost 1 base and 7 bases, there was a span of 10 bases. CDR1 GTSNPN and CDR2 SVGIG come from the germline V gene (reference sequence). CDR3 length equals 13 residues. This CDR3 reads CAWSALTGGELFF. The CDR3, as DNA: TGTGCCTGGAGTGCCCTTACGGGCGGGGAGCTGTTTTTT.

This clonotype was detected a few times. The J gene is TRBJ2-7, the V gene TRBV7-9, with TRBD1 identical over 9 bases. CDR1 is SEHNR, CDR2 FQNEAQ, per germline (reference sequence). The ends lost 3 bases at V and 4 bases at J; junction bases unmatched: 4. The CDR3 covers 14 residues. DNA of the CDR3: TGTGCCAGCAGCTTGACAGGGGGTCATTACGAGCAGTACTTC. Residues: CASSLTGGHYEQYF.

Here the CDR3 reads CASSLALGHTEAFF. The CDR3 bases are TGCGCCAGCAGCTTGGCGTTGGGTCACACTGAAGCTTTCTTT. The V gene is TRBV5-1, the J gene TRBJ1-1; D unclear. The CDR3 is made up of 14 amino acids. V lost 0 bases to trimming and J lost 3 bases, with 9 bases between them. Germline lookup yields CDR1 SGHRS and CDR2 YFSETQ.

The chain uses TRBV16 and TRBJ2-7; D remains unclear. The CDR3 is made up of 12 amino acids. Trimming shortened V by 3 bases and J by 5 bases, and 8 bases separated the two germline ends. Per germline, CDR1 KGHSY and CDR2 FQNENV. The CDR3 sequence is CASSHRRDEQYF. The CDR3 bases are TGTGCCAGCAGCCATCGAAGGGACGAGCAGTACTTC.

This chain connects TRBV7-9 to TRBJ2-7; TRBD1 matches 8 bases. Germline V gene data show CDR1 as SEHNR and CDR2 as FQNEAQ (reference sequence). The trim removed 5 bases at V and 8 bases at J, leaving 8 bases unmatched. The CDR3 is 13 amino acids. The CDR3 sequence is CASSIRDRRQQYF. In nucleotides, the CDR3 is TGTGCCAGCAGCATACGGGACAGGCGGCAGCAGTACTTC.

CDR3 in DNA: TGCAGTGCGGAGCGAGCAGATACGCAGTATTTT. Translation: CSAERADTQYF. The chain is built from TRBV20-1 and TRBJ2-3; D unclear. The germline V gene encodes CDR1 DFQATT and CDR2 SNEGSKA (reference sequence). The CDR3 covers 11 residues. V shed 6 bases and J shed 4 bases, with 8 bases lying between them.

The chain has TRBV5-1 and TRBJ2-3; 7 bases are a match to TRBD2. The CDR3 contains 13 residues. The ends lost 4 bases at V and 6 bases at J; junction bases unmatched: 5. The germline V gene has CDR1 SGHRS and CDR2 YFSETQ. As DNA, the CDR3 is TGCGCCAGCAGCCCGGGGGGAGAGGATACGCAGTATTTT. It yields the protein CASSPGGEDTQYF.

The chain has TRBV12-3 or TRBV12-4 and TRBJ2-7, with 9 bases identical to TRBD1. With V trimmed by 5 bases and J by 1 base, 6 bases remained unmatched. This CDR3 region has 15 residues. The chain's CDR3 is CASSHPGTGSYEQYF. Written as DNA, the CDR3 is TGTGCCAGCAGTCACCCCGGGACAGGGTCCTACGAGCAGTACTTC.

The CDR3 protein is CAIGPGRGSTDTQYF. The CDR3 bases are TGTGCCATCGGACCCGGGAGAGGGAGCACAGATACGCAGTATTTT. This sequence joins TRBV10-3 and TRBJ2-3; the D gene is possibly TRBD2 (6 bases). V was pared by 8 bases and J by 0 bases, with 15 bases between. The CDR3 runs to 15 residues. Per the germline V gene, CDR1 is ENHRY and CDR2 is SYGVKD.

CDR3 residues: CASSQSPQGTGETQYF. CDR3 DNA: TGCGCCAGCAGCCAATCCCCGCAGGGGACGGGGGAGACCCAGTACTTC. This rearrangement joins TRBV4-3 to TRBJ2-5; possible D gene TRBD1, 6 bases. This CDR3 contains 16 residues. Germline CDR1 is LGHNA and CDR2 is YSLEER. Trimming pared 2 bases from V and 5 bases from J, leaving 18 bases between.

The genes are TRBV20-1 and TRBJ2-1, with TRBD2 matching over 8 bases. The V segment lost 7 bases and the J segment 9 bases; nucleotides outside the gene matches: 14. Germline V gene lookup returns CDR1 DFQATT and CDR2 SNEGSKA (reference sequence). The CDR3 totals 14 residues. The CDR3 spells CSVTSPTGGGEQFF. DNA for the CDR3: TGCAGTGTGACTTCCCCAACGGGGGGGGGTGAGCAGTTCTTC.

The chain combines TRBV7-2 with TRBJ2-7; 11 positions match TRBD2. The CDR3 totals 16 residues. With 2 bases clipped from V and 3 bases from J, the junction kept 6 bases outside the gene matches. The V gene's germline CDR1 is SGHTA and CDR2 FQGNSA. The CDR3 is CASSLTSGGSIYEQYF. As DNA, the CDR3 is TGTGCCAGCAGCTTAACTAGCGGGGGATCCATCTACGAGCAGTACTTC.

This chain links TRBV25-1 with TRBJ2-7, with unresolved D. The V gene's germline CDR1 is MGHDK and CDR2 SYGVNS. The length of the CDR3 is 12 residues. Trimming shortened V by 6 bases and J by 4 bases, and 10 bases separated the two germline ends. Here the CDR3 reads CASSALGYEQYF. The CDR3 DNA reads TGTGCCAGCAGCGCCTTGGGATACGAGCAGTACTTC.

The gene calls are TRBV4-3 and TRBJ2-2, with 10 bases matching TRBD2. J was trimmed by 3 bases and V by 2 bases; bases with no gene match: 3. Germline assignment: CDR1 LGHNA and CDR2 YSLEER. The CDR3 is made up of 16 amino acids. The CDR3 nucleotides read TGCGCCAGCAGCCAACTAGCGGGAGAGGACACCGGGGAGCTGTTTTTT. Translating it yields CASSQLAGEDTGELFF.

This clonotype was picked up a small number of times. The CDR3 DNA reads as TGTGCCAGCAGCTTAGTAGGAGACAGACTAGATACGCAGTATTTT. The encoded protein is CASSLVGDRLDTQYF. The gene calls are TRBV7-2 and TRBJ2-3; weak D call: TRBD1 (5 bases). This CDR3 is built from 15 residues. The germline V and J ends were trimmed by 1 base and 5 bases, with 13 bases remaining between them. Germline CDR1 and CDR2: SGHTA and FQGNSA.

The chain uses TRBV20-1 and TRBJ2-2; 11 bases are shared with TRBD2. Germline V gene data show CDR1 as DFQATT and CDR2 as SNEGSKA (reference sequence). This CDR3 has 17 residues. J lost 0 bases, V lost 3 bases, and 6 bases had no gene match. CDR3 nucleotides: TGCAGTGCTAGGGGGACTAGCGGACCCACGAACACCGGGGAGCTGTTTTTT. It specifies CSARGTSGPTNTGELFF.

This clonotype was counted a few times. The rearrangement joins TRBV5-1 to TRBJ2-2; possible D gene TRBD2, 5 bases. The CDR3 runs 15 residues. Per germline, CDR1 SGHRS and CDR2 YFSETQ. Trimming shortened V by 3 bases and J by 4 bases, and 13 bases separated the two germline ends. CDR3 protein: CASSSPFRGTGELFF. DNA for the CDR3: TGCGCCAGCAGCTCCCCCTTCCGGGGCACCGGGGAGCTGTTTTTT.

This clonotype was detected only once. The chain carries TRBV20-1 and TRBJ2-3, with TRBD2 identical over 10 bases. Trimming took 4 bases from V and 2 from J; bases not matched to a gene: 3. Germline V CDR1 and CDR2: DFQATT, SNEGSKA (reference sequence). The CDR3 has 14 residues. The CDR3 DNA reads as TGCAGTGCTACACTAGCGGGGTTCACAGATACGCAGTATTTT. Protein product: CSATLAGFTDTQYF.

The chain links TRBV5-6 to TRBJ2-2, with 16 nucleotides matching TRBD2. Germline-derived CDR1 and CDR2 are SGHDT and YYEEEE. This CDR3 spans 17 amino acids. Trimming at V came to 4 bases and at J to 6 bases, leaving 6 bases not matched to a gene. CDR3 sequence reads: CASSRGLAGGPPGELFF. The DNA for the CDR3 is TGTGCCAGCAGCCGGGGACTAGCGGGAGGGCCGCCCGGGGAGCTGTTTTTT.

The chain carries TRBV20-1 and TRBJ1-1; unclear D gene. The germline V and J ends were trimmed by 5 bases and 1 base, with 11 bases remaining between them. Germline V gene sequence: CDR1 DFQATT, CDR2 SNEGSKA (reference sequence). This CDR3 contains 13 residues. The CDR3 region has the DNA TGCAGTGCTCGGCAGGACCCGAACACTGAAGCTTTCTTT. Amino acid sequence: CSARQDPNTEAFF.